This T cell receptor beta chain stems from a study of PD-1 and CTLA-4 blockade in melanoma (dated by TCRdb to the early 2020s). With regard to the full study: In patients with melanoma, the study measured the effects of PD-1 blockade versus CTLA-4 blockade on the melanoma-reactive CD8 T cell response.

CDR1 SGHAT and CDR2 FQNNGV are derived from the germline V gene. Inclusive of the bounding cysteine and phenylalanine, the CDR3 is 16 residues long. Only the CDR3 region is kept as DNA, spanning 48 bases read in frame from base 1. Clipping removes 5 bases from V and 0 bases from J, with 10 as the unmatched junction base count. The library was generated by the immunoSEQ multiplex PCR assay. Here the immuneACCESS table is served through TCRdb, limited to in-frame sequences with V and J called. Missing clones are a known gap in these copies; in checked studies unresolved V genes cover under half, and the rest lacks a known reason. Present in this sample are 15,000 to 20,000 clones, around 70% of which were seen just once. The ten largest clones add up to 16% of the sample. Comments on this clone: The clone's antigen remains unknown. No much larger clone is present one base from it, and per-base qualities are unavailable.

Sample: CD8+ T cells from peripheral blood, taken before anti-PD-1 treatment. The receptor was isolated from a human donor with melanoma. This chain is built from TRBV11-2 and TRBJ2-7, with 7 central nucleotides matching TRBD2. The sequenced DNA is TGTGCCAGCAGCCCAGTTCCAGCGGGGCCCTCCTACGAGCAGTACTTC. Its translation reads: CASSPVPAGPSYEQYF.